Each of the 5 T cell receptor beta chains below was sequenced from the same sample in a study of patients and donors after allogeneic stem cell transplantation. MiXCR, run by TCRdb on the RT-PCR reads, gives a single entry per CDR3 protein. The sample has about a million distinct CDR3 sequences, more than 15% seen once. The sample consisted of blood, either unsorted or a sorted T cell fraction (not recorded which). Receptor source: a human donor who was either an allogeneic HSCT recipient or a stem cell or donor lymphocyte infusion donor (not recorded which). It is not recorded whose cells these are; they may come from a transplant donor.

This clonotype was counted many times. V usage is TRBV25-1 and J usage is TRBJ1-4, with D hard to call. The germline V and J ends were trimmed by 5 bases and 2 bases, with 9 bases remaining between them. The CDR3 is 14 amino acids. Germline V gene sequence: CDR1 MGHDK, CDR2 SYGVNS. The CDR3 DNA reads as TGTGCCAGCAGTCGGGGAGGGACTAATGAAAAACTGTTTTTT. Translating it yields CASSRGGTNEKLFF.

This clonotype showed up just a few times. The chain employs TRBV20-1 and TRBJ2-1, with 8 bases identical to TRBD2. The germline V gene encodes CDR1 DFQATT and CDR2 SNEGSKA (reference sequence). Trimming at V came to 1 base and at J to 5 bases, leaving 7 bases not matched to a gene. This CDR3 contains 15 residues. The CDR3 DNA sequence: TGCAGTGCTAGAGGACGGGGGGGAACTAACAATGAGCAGTTCTTC. Its protein product is CSARGRGGTNNEQFF.

V is TRBV7-7 and J is TRBJ2-1, with 9 bases aligning to TRBD2. The V and J ends lost 4 bases and 0 bases, in that order; junction bases with no gene match: 4. The CDR3 contains 16 residues. Germline lookup yields CDR1 SSHAT and CDR2 FNYEAQ (reference sequence). For the CDR3, the DNA is TGTGCCAGCAGCTCATGGACTAGCGACTCCTACAATGAGCAGTTCTTC. This encodes CASSSWTSDSYNEQFF.

This clonotype came up many times. The chain recombines TRBV4-3 with TRBJ1-1; D is undetermined. Trimming left V 0 bases short and J 2 bases short, with 13 bases between. The CDR3 has 16 residues. CDR1 LGHNA and CDR2 YSLEER come from the germline V gene. The DNA of the CDR3 is TGCGCCAGCAGCCAAGATTTGAGGGAACTAAACACTGAAGCTTTCTTT. Its translation is CASSQDLRELNTEAFF.

V and J are TRBV12-3 or TRBV12-4 and TRBJ2-4, with TRBD1 as a possible D gene (5 bases). The CDR3 is made up of 11 amino acids. V lost 7 bases and J 8 bases, leaving 9 bases between the germline ends. Here the CDR3 DNA reads TGTGCCAGCACTTCCAGGGACATTCAGTACTTC. Translation: CASTSRDIQYF.